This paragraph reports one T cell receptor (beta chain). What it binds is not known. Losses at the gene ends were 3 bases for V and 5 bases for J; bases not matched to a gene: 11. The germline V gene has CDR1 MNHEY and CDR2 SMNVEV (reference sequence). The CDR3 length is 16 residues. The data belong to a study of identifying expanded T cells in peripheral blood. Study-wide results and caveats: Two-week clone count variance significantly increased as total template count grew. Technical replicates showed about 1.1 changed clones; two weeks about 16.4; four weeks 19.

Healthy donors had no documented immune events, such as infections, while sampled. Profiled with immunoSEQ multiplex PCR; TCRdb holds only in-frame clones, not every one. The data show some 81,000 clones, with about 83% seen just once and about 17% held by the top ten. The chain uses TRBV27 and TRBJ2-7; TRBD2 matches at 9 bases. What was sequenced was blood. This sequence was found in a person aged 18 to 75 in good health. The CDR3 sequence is CASSLMRGRAGDEQYF. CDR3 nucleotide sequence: TGTGCCAGCAGTTTGATGCGCGGGAGGGCCGGGGACGAGCAGTACTTC.